This T cell receptor (beta chain) was captured by sequencing in a study of identical twins. CDR3 size: 13 residues. The V end was cut by 3 bases, the J end by 2 bases, with 5 bases between. CDR1 SGDLS and CDR2 YYNGEE come from the germline V gene. Many counts were recorded for this clonotype. TCRdb reanalysed the 5' RACE reads using MiXCR and keeps one entry per CDR3 protein. The sample includes under 900,000 distinct CDR3 sequences, 9% to 15% of them seen just once. The data also belong to a second study, concerning yellow fever vaccine responses in identical twins.

The clonotype comes from a woman aged 18-29 years in good health. Sequencing was carried out using PBMCs. This sequence joins TRBV9 and TRBJ2-2; no firm D call. CDR3 residues: CASSDPNTGELFF. The CDR3 bases are TGTGCCAGCAGCGACCCTAACACCGGGGAGCTGTTTTTT.